This T cell receptor (beta chain) was captured in a study of circulating and synovial CD4+ cells in juvenile arthritis. Study-level findings and limits: Overlap with synovium rose as more T cells were sequenced. Bulk blood CD4 samples held at least an order of magnitude more or fewer genomes than CPL. These repertoires were less diverse than bulk blood CD4 repertoires. The pathogenic-like versus bulk T cell difference escaped Vbeta family analysis.

Germline V CDR1 and CDR2: SGDLS, YYNGEE. This CDR3 has 16 amino acids. V lost 1 base, J lost 3 bases, and 6 bases stayed unmatched. Assay used: immunoSEQ multiplex PCR; TCRdb lists only in-frame clones, some missing. The table shows 30,000 or so clones, with roughly 96% occurring only once. With respect to this clone: Its matching antigen is unknown.

Input material: CD4+ T cells from blood. The clonotype comes from a human donor with juvenile idiopathic arthritis. J is TRBJ2-5 and V is TRBV9, with 10 bases matching TRBD1. The chain's CDR3 is CASSVQDRGNKETQYF. CDR3 DNA: TGTGCCAGCAGCGTACAGGACAGGGGGAACAAAGAGACCCAGTACTTC.